The following is a TCR beta chain sequence with its context. The antigen remains undetermined. Time point described: patch test 2, 6 weeks after DPC sensitization. Treatment indicated: therapeutic diphenylcyclopropenone sensitization with weekly scalp DPC. Drawing of blood took place ahead of applying each patch test. These data come from a study of human T cells and chemical hapten exposure. Study-wide background: The use of 2% DPC on around 2 cm by around 2 cm of upper inner arm skin constituted sensitization.

Overall study findings and caveats: As the donors had alopecia, their immune response may differ from healthy people's.

TCRdb passed the RACE reads through MiXCR, listing each CDR3 protein once. Of a few hundred thousand distinct CDR3 sequences listed, around 6% are singletons. Sequencing used whole blood, obtained in connection with sensitization to the hapten diphenylcyclopropenone (DPC). The sequence derives from a woman aged 18-29 years with alopecia areata. Some clones in this sample may be carry-over from other donors' samples.

For the CDR3, the DNA is TGTGCCACCAGTGGGTACAGGGGCGGTGAGCAGTTCTTC. It is translated as CATSGYRGGEQFF. The rearrangement joins TRBV24-1 to TRBJ2-1; 7 nucleotides agree with TRBD1. With V trimmed by 5 bases and J by 9 bases, 6 bases remained unmatched. The CDR3 runs to 13 residues. Germline values: CDR1 KGHDR, CDR2 SFDVKD.